The 17 T cell receptor beta chains in this list originate from one sample, sequenced in a study of identical twins. TCRdb re-analysed the 5' RACE reads in MiXCR, keeping a single row per CDR3 protein. The sample has approximately 680,000 distinct CDR3 sequences, 7% to 7.5% seen once. This sample was also put to use in a study of yellow fever vaccine responses in identical twins.

The sample comprised PBMCs. These receptors all come from a woman between 18 and 30 years old in good health.

This clonotype was picked up a small number of times. This rearrangement joins TRBV5-1 to TRBJ2-1; D gene unclear. Germline V gene data show CDR1 as SGHRS and CDR2 as YFSETQ. Trimming removed 1 base at V and 0 bases at J, with 11 bases between. The CDR3 runs to 16 residues. This chain's CDR3 is CASSLQGSPSYNEQFF. The CDR3 nucleotides are TGCGCCAGCAGCTTGCAAGGGTCCCCCTCCTACAATGAGCAGTTCTTC.

The chain has TRBV14 and TRBJ2-3, with D unresolved. There are 15 residues in the CDR3. The germline V gene encodes CDR1 SGHDN and CDR2 FVKESK. Trimming shortened V by 3 bases and J by 2 bases, and 12 bases separated the two germline ends. Written as DNA, the CDR3 is TGTGCCAGCAGCCATTCCGGGCCCATCACAGATACGCAGTATTTT. Protein product: CASSHSGPITDTQYF.

This clonotype was detected only a few times. The chain employs TRBV15 and TRBJ1-1, with 7 bases matching TRBD1. V trimming: 0 bases; J trimming: 5 bases; junction bases outside the gene matches: 9. CDR1 and CDR2 from the germline V gene are LNHNV and YYDKDF (reference sequence). The CDR3 length is 16 residues. This CDR3 is CATSRDLAGGGTEAFF. Here the CDR3 DNA reads TGTGCCACCAGCAGAGATTTGGCAGGGGGAGGTACTGAAGCTTTCTTT. Based on the CDR3 plus reference TRBV15 and TRBJ1-1, the full variable domain is DAMVIQNPRYQVTQFGKPVTLSCSQTLNHNVMYWYQQKSSQAPKLLFHYYDKDFNNEADTPDNFQSRRPNTSFCFLDIRSPGLGDTAMYLCATSRDLAGGGTEAFFGQGTRLTVV.

The sample holds a few counts of this clonotype. This rearrangement joins TRBV10-3 to TRBJ2-3, with a possible D match to TRBD2 (6 bases). The germline CDR1 and CDR2 sequences are ENHRY and SYGVKD. The CDR3 sequence is 14 residues long. V lost 7 bases and J lost 1, with 12 bases in between. The CDR3 coding sequence is TGTGCCATCAAGAGAGTAGCGGGCACAGATACGCAGTATTTT. Translating it yields CAIKRVAGTDTQYF.

This clonotype was observed many times. This sequence joins TRBV12-3 or TRBV12-4 and TRBJ1-5, with D possibly matching TRBD1 (5 bases). There are 13 residues in the CDR3. Trimming cost V 6 bases and J 4 bases, with 10 bases left between them. The CDR3 sequence: CASSGTANQPQHF. For the CDR3, the DNA is TGTGCCAGCAGCGGGACGGCTAATCAGCCCCAGCATTTT.

This clonotype was counted only a few times. The rearrangement links TRBV18 to TRBJ2-5; D remains ambiguous. CDR3 size: 12 residues. The germline CDR1 and CDR2 sequences are KGHSH and LQKENI. Trimming shortened V by 3 bases and J by 5 bases, and 7 bases separated the two germline ends. The CDR3 coding sequence is TGTGCCAGCTCACCTGTTGAGGAGACCCAGTACTTC. Residues: CASSPVEETQYF.

This clonotype occurred a few times. The chain employs TRBV20-1 and TRBJ2-3, with 7 bases aligning to TRBD2. The CDR3 covers 17 residues. Germline lookup yields CDR1 DFQATT and CDR2 SNEGSKA (reference sequence). The junction had 9 bases not matched to a gene; V was cut back by 0 bases and J by 0 bases. As DNA, the CDR3 is TGCAGTGCTAGAGATCCGGGACTAACGACTAGCACAGATACGCAGTATTTT. Its translation is CSARDPGLTTSTDTQYF.

This clonotype was observed a few times. The V gene is TRBV9, the J gene TRBJ2-5; 7 bases fit TRBD2. With V trimmed by 1 base and J by 1 base, 1 base remained unmatched. Germline CDR1 reads SGDLS; CDR2 reads YYNGEE. The CDR3 covers 14 residues. CDR3 region: CASSVWGGQETQYF. DNA for the CDR3: TGTGCCAGCAGCGTATGGGGGGGCCAAGAGACCCAGTACTTC.

The J gene is TRBJ2-1, the V gene TRBV6-1; TRBD2 aligns across 11 bases. V trimming: 6 bases; J trimming: 4 bases; junction bases outside the gene matches: 2. CDR1 is MNHNS, CDR2 SASEGT, per germline. The CDR3 loop spans 14 amino acids. This CDR3 is CASRRTSGYNEQFF. DNA of the CDR3: TGTGCCAGCAGACGGACTAGCGGGTACAATGAGCAGTTCTTC.

At least ten counts were recorded for this clonotype. The rearrangement joins TRBV5-1 to TRBJ1-1, with D hard to call. Trimming took 0 bases from V and 0 from J, leaving 9 bases between them. Germline V gene data show CDR1 as SGHRS and CDR2 as YFSETQ. This CDR3 is 15 amino acids long. This chain's CDR3 is CASSLGPPMNTEAFF. The CDR3 DNA sequence: TGCGCCAGCAGCTTGGGACCACCTATGAACACTGAAGCTTTCTTT.

Only a few counts were recorded for this clonotype. The rearrangement joins TRBV7-3 to TRBJ2-7; D is ambiguous. The CDR3 extends over 13 amino acids. Germline V gene data show CDR1 as SGHTA and CDR2 as FQGTGA. Trimming took off 1 base at V and 3 bases at J, with 7 bases between the two ends. The CDR3 coding sequence is TGTGCCAGCAGCTTAAAATTGGGCTACGAGCAGTACTTC. This encodes CASSLKLGYEQYF.

This sequence joins TRBV29-1 and TRBJ2-7; D uncertain. This CDR3 contains 12 residues. Per germline, CDR1 SQVTM and CDR2 ANQGSEA. V lost 3 bases and J lost 2, with 8 bases in between. CDR3 DNA sequence: TGCAGCGTTGACATTAACCCCTACGAGCAGTACTTC. Its translation is CSVDINPYEQYF.

This clonotype has more than one count but fewer than ten. The J gene is TRBJ2-3, the V gene TRBV4-2; 7 positions agree with TRBD2. The germline gives CDR1 LGHNA, CDR2 YNFKEQ. The CDR3 runs to 15 residues. V gave up 4 bases and J gave up 3 bases; unmatched junction bases: 7. The CDR3 DNA follows: TGTGCCAGCAGCCCCCAGACTAGCACAACAGATACGCAGTATTTT. Translated, it gives CASSPQTSTTDTQYF.

In this sample, this clonotype turned up many times. The chain combines TRBV6-1 with TRBJ2-4; D uncertain. V lost 5 bases to trimming and J lost 0 bases, with 8 bases between them. This CDR3 contains 14 residues. Per germline, CDR1 MNHNS and CDR2 SASEGT. The CDR3 region has the DNA TGTGCCAGCAGTACACAGCTAGCCAAAAACATTCAGTACTTC. This translates into CASSTQLAKNIQYF.

This clonotype was picked up many times. This chain joins TRBV5-5 and TRBJ2-2; D may correspond to TRBD1 or TRBD2 (6 bases each). Trimming pared 4 bases from V and 6 bases from J, leaving 19 bases between. This CDR3 has 16 amino acids. CDR1 and CDR2 from the germline V gene are SGHKS and YYEKEE (reference sequence). The CDR3: CASSPYGGPWAGELFF. The CDR3 DNA sequence: TGTGCCAGCAGCCCCTACGGGGGCCCTTGGGCCGGGGAGCTGTTTTTT.

The V and J genes are TRBV24-1 and TRBJ1-5; D might be TRBD1 (5 bases). Germline V gene data show CDR1 as KGHDR and CDR2 as SFDVKD. The CDR3 is 14 amino acids. Trimming shortened V by 0 bases and J by 6 bases, and 8 bases separated the two germline ends. This CDR3 is CATSDLQGFQPQHF. The DNA of the CDR3 is TGTGCCACCAGTGATTTGCAGGGTTTTCAGCCCCAGCATTTT.

This clonotype was found a few times. This rearrangement joins TRBV5-5 to TRBJ2-7; 7 bases are shared with TRBD1. In germline, CDR1 is SGHKS, CDR2 YYEKEE (reference sequence). The CDR3 has 14 residues. J was trimmed by 7 bases and V by 3 bases; bases with no gene match: 10. The chain's CDR3 is CASSSRQGSGEQYF. The DNA for the CDR3 is TGTGCCAGCAGCTCACGACAGGGTTCGGGTGAGCAGTACTTC.